These 9 T cell receptor beta chains were all obtained from the same sample, sequenced in a study of siplizumab effects on memory and regulatory T cells. Sequencing used immunoSEQ multiplex PCR; TCRdb keeps in-frame clones, though not all of them. The table has 45,000 to 60,000 clones, less than 90% seen once. The sample taken for sequencing was naive CD8+ T cells sorted from blood. The receptors stem from a human donor in good health.

The chain recombines TRBV9 with TRBJ2-3; 13 nucleotides align to TRBD2. CDR3 length: 17 residues. The germline CDR1 and CDR2 sequences are SGDLS and YYNGEE. V gave up 3 bases and J gave up 4 bases; unmatched junction bases: 8. The CDR3 loop reads CASSGRLAGGFADTQYF. The DNA for the CDR3 is TGTGCCAGCAGCGGAAGACTAGCGGGAGGATTCGCAGATACGCAGTATTTT.

The V and J genes are TRBV6-5 and TRBJ2-5; perhaps D is TRBD1 or TRBD2 (6 bases each). The CDR3 contains 14 residues. V was trimmed by 1 base and J by 1 base, leaving 7 bases between them. The germline gives CDR1 MNHEY, CDR2 SVGAGI. The CDR3 coding sequence is TGTGCCAGCAGTTACTGGGGGGCCCAAGAGACCCAGTACTTC. Its protein is CASSYWGAQETQYF.

CDR3 nucleotides: TGTGCCAGCAGCCAACCTCGACTAGCGGGAGATACAAATGAGCAGTTCTTC. This translates into CASSQPRLAGDTNEQFF. The chain uses TRBV7-9 and TRBJ2-1; 12 nucleotides line up with TRBD2. The CDR3 sequence is 17 residues long. Germline CDR1 and CDR2: SEHNR and FQNEAQ (reference sequence). After removal of 5 bases from V and 7 bases from J, the junction contained 12 bases not matched to a gene.

The rearrangement joins TRBV7-9 to TRBJ1-2; weak D call: TRBD1 (5 bases). The length of the CDR3 is 14 residues. Germline lookup yields CDR1 SEHNR and CDR2 FQNEAQ (reference sequence). With 10 bases removed from V and 5 bases from J, the gap between germline ends came to 20 bases. The CDR3 sequence is CAILRERGGYGYTF. CDR3 bases: TGTGCCATCCTTAGAGAGAGGGGCGGGTATGGCTACACCTTC.

The gene calls are TRBV25-1 and TRBJ2-3, with D possibly matching TRBD1 (6 bases). Germline V CDR1 and CDR2: MGHDK, SYGVNS. The length of the CDR3 is 14 residues. V dropped 4 bases and J dropped 6 bases, with 14 bases sitting between them. The DNA for the CDR3 is TGTGCCAGCAGTGCCTGGACAGCAGGGGATACGCAGTATTTT. It specifies CASSAWTAGDTQYF.

The chain uses TRBV6-5 and TRBJ2-5; D remains ambiguous. The ends were cut back, 3 bases at V and 5 bases at J, with 10 bases in the middle. Germline V gene sequence: CDR1 MNHEY, CDR2 SVGAGI. The CDR3 spans 13 residues. CDR3 bases: TGTGCCAGCAGTTATATCCTGGGGGAGACCCAGTACTTC. This encodes CASSYILGETQYF.

The J gene is TRBJ1-5, the V gene TRBV12-5; 9 nucleotides line up with TRBD1. V was clipped by 6 bases and J by 5 bases; unmatched bases: 8. This CDR3 has 15 amino acids. Germline V CDR1 and CDR2: LGHNT, FRNRAP. The CDR3 region is CASGSDRGTYQPQHF. In nucleotides, the CDR3 is TGTGCTAGTGGAAGCGACAGGGGGACCTATCAGCCCCAGCATTTT.

The chain uses TRBV11-3 and TRBJ2-3; 11 nucleotides align to TRBD2. The V gene end was trimmed by 5 bases and the J gene end by 0 bases; junction bases not matched to a gene: 10. This CDR3 contains 18 residues. Germline V gives CDR1 SGHNT, CDR2 YENEEA. The DNA of the CDR3 is TGTGCCAGCAGCCCAAGGACTAGCGGGCGAACTAGCACAGATACGCAGTATTTT. Encoded protein: CASSPRTSGRTSTDTQYF.

V is TRBV28 and J is TRBJ2-7; TRBD2 matches at 9 bases. V dropped 3 bases and J dropped 6; count of bases not matched to a gene: 6. Germline-derived CDR1 and CDR2 are MDHEN and SYDVKM. The CDR3 is 14 residues long. The CDR3 bases are TGTGCCAGCAGTTTTAGCGGGAGCGGCAGCGAGCAGTACTTC. Translated, it gives CASSFSGSGSEQYF. The complete variable domain, with remaining parts taken from reference TRBV28 and TRBJ2-7, reads DVKVTQSSRYLVKRTGEKVFLECVQDMDHENMFWYRQDPGLGLRLIYFSYDVKMKEKGDIPEGYSVSREKKERFSLILESASTNQTSMYLCASSFSGSGSEQYFGPGTRLTVT.